This record looks at one T cell receptor beta chain sequence and its context. What it binds is unknown. The CDR3 consists of 19 residues. Trimming stripped 1 base from V and 5 bases from J, with 24 bases between. Germline assignment: CDR1 SGHAT and CDR2 FQNNGV. The unexposed donors gave CD4+ T cells in 2011-2018, prior to COVID-19. CD4+ T cells were isolated from the cells after around 9 days of culture. The assay was immunoSEQ multiplex PCR, and TCRdb's table has in-frame clones only and misses some. Of 20,000 to 25,000 clones listed, approximately 84% are singletons. This specimen belongs to a study of CD4 T cells in relation to SARS-CoV-2 and coronaviruses.

J is TRBJ1-5 and V is TRBV11-2, with a weak D call TRBD1 (5 bases). Sequenced material: CD4+ T cells from PBMCs, cultured in vitro. The receptor's source is a human donor in good health. The CDR3 region is CASSLGGKGTFVGHQPQHF. In nucleotides, the CDR3 is TGTGCCAGCAGCTTAGGGGGAAAAGGGACGTTCGTTGGCCATCAGCCCCAGCATTTT. Looking up the rest from reference TRBV11-2 and TRBJ1-5 gives the full variable domain: EAGVAQSPRYKIIEKRQSVAFWCNPISGHATLYWYQQILGQGPKLLIQFQNNGVVDDSQLPKDRFSAERLKGVDSTLKIQPAKLEDSAVYLCASSLGGKGTFVGHQPQHFGDGTRLSIL.